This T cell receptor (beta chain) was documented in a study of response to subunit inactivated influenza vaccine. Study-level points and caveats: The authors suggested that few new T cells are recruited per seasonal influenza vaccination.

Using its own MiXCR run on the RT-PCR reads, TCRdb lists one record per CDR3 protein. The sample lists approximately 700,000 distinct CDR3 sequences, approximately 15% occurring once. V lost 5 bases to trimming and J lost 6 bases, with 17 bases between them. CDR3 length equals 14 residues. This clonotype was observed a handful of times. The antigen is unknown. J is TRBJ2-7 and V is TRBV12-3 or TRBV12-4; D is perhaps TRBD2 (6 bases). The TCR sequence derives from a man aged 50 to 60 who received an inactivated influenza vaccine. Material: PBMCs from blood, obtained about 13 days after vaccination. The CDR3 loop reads CASSGIGGGREQYF. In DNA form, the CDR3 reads TGTGCCAGCAGTGGGATTGGGGGAGGCCGCGAGCAGTACTTC.